This TCR beta chain was found in a study of post-analysis software for immune sequencing data. About the study: Patients with relapsing-remitting, secondary progressive and progressive-relapsing multiple sclerosis courses were all represented.

Presence of unique molecular identifiers characterized the TCR beta cDNA libraries. Out of roughly 0.85 to 10 million T cells, hundreds of thousands of cDNA molecules were generated. TCRdb re-called the PCR reads with MiXCR, one entry per CDR3 protein. The data show some 160,000 distinct CDR3 sequences, roughly 35% seen once. Study-level findings and limits: Controls significantly exceeded multiple sclerosis patients in normalized Chao1 diversity. Roughly 5 TRBV segments, TRBV5-6, TRBV5-1 and TRBV20-1 among them, were found more frequent in patients than controls.

On this clonotype itself: The antigen remains unidentified.

This CDR3 has 14 amino acids. V was shortened by 3 bases and J by 3 bases, with 11 bases between the two germline ends. The input for sequencing was blood, taken after autologous hematopoietic stem cell transplantation. This TCR was recovered from a girl aged 10-17 years with multiple sclerosis. The chain uses TRBV12-3 or TRBV12-4 and TRBJ1-1; D ambiguous. Here the CDR3 reads CASSFGPPHTEAFF. The CDR3 DNA sequence: TGTGCCAGCAGTTTTGGGCCACCACACACTGAAGCTTTCTTT.